There are a few counts of the clone carrying this T cell receptor (beta chain). The antigen remains undetermined. This specimen comes from a study of cytomegalovirus exposure and HLA in healthy donors. Overall study context: As an earlier analysis found, some 170 million T cells yielded some 120 million unique TCR beta sequences.

Trimming took off 0 bases at V and 2 bases at J, with 6 bases between the two ends. The V gene's germline CDR1 is SGHRS and CDR2 YFSETQ. The CDR3 runs 14 residues. Study-wide findings and caveats: Several of the most significant clusters appeared linked to common viral pathogens, based on a later analysis. Relative to the approximately 660-donor mean, N-insertions were reportedly fewer in an Asian-associated ancestry cluster in a later analysis.

Amplification used 60 Vbeta primers and 13 Jbeta primers. Profiling relied on immunoSEQ multiplex PCR, and the TCRdb table lists in-frame clones only, not all of them. The table includes more than 100,000 clones, around 70% detected once. The material sequenced was PBMCs. The chain employs TRBV5-1 and TRBJ2-1; no firm D call. The TCR sequence derives from a woman between 40 and 55 years old in good health and CMV-seropositive. CDR3 sequence reads: CASSLGATYNEQFF. CDR3 coding DNA: TGCGCCAGCAGCTTGGGGGCAACCTACAATGAGCAGTTCTTC.